This T cell receptor (beta chain) derives from a study of cytomegalovirus exposure and HLA in healthy donors. Findings and caveats of the study: The investigators catalogued 150 or so TCR beta chains as cytomegalovirus-associated. Information on immune exposure was restricted to one variable (CMV serostatus).

Germline lookup yields CDR1 SNHLY and CDR2 FYNNEI. The CDR3 has 15 residues. V lost 2 bases, J lost 6 bases, and 14 bases lay in between. This clone was observed a handful of times. Its antigen is not known. Primers included in the PCR were 60 Vbeta and 13 Jbeta primers. Data came from immunoSEQ multiplex PCR; TCRdb stores just in-frame clones and leaves some out. The sample lists over 65,000 clones, 67% occurring once. The sequence came from a woman in her forties or fifties in good health and CMV-seropositive. The rearrangement uses TRBV2 and TRBJ1-5; no clear D gene. The sample consisted of PBMCs. The DNA of the CDR3 is TGTGCCAGCAGTGAAAGTACGAGTCCGGGTCAGCCCCAGCATTTT. Protein sequence: CASSESTSPGQPQHF.